This TCR beta chain was recovered during a study of blood T cells in healthy people across ages. The CDR3 has 13 amino acids. V shed 0 bases and J 10 bases; nucleotides not matched to a gene: 1. Germline V gene lookup returns CDR1 SGHTA and CDR2 FQGTGA. Then a second PCR, running roughly 6 to 11 cycles, was carried out with a sample-barcoded 5' primer and a J-beta primer mix. TCRdb re-called the 5' RACE reads with MiXCR, one entry per CDR3 protein. The sample yields 600,000 to 900,000 distinct CDR3 sequences, roughly 25% seen once. Separately, the same data were catalogued under a study of T cells of mothers and their children.

J is TRBJ1-1 and V is TRBV7-3, with 11 bases that match TRBD1. The TCR was taken from a boy aged 5 to 17 in good health. The sample comprised blood. CDR3 sequence: CASSLTGTGGAFF. The CDR3 DNA reads as TGTGCCAGCAGCTTAACCGGGACAGGGGGAGCTTTCTTT.